This is a list of T cell receptor beta chains from one sample in a study of patients and donors after allogeneic stem cell transplantation. TCRdb reanalysed the RT-PCR reads using MiXCR and keeps one entry per CDR3 protein. There are about 160,000 distinct CDR3 sequences in the sample; approximately 24% occur only once, and roughly 25% lies in the top ten. The sequenced sample consisted of blood, either unsorted or a sorted T cell fraction (not recorded which). The receptor source for this set is a human donor who was either an allogeneic HSCT recipient or a stem cell or donor lymphocyte infusion donor (not recorded which). It is not recorded whose cells these are; they may come from a transplant donor. CDR3s include the opening cysteine and the closing phenylalanine or tryptophan. Each record gives: J gene, V gene, CDR3 protein.

TRBJ2-1	TRBV12-3/TRBV12-4	CASSFTGSSYNEQFF
TRBJ2-7	TRBV6-5	CASRDSRSYEQYF
TRBJ1-5	TRBV18	CASSITGDSNQPQHF
TRBJ2-3	TRBV2	CASSEARGATDTQYF
TRBJ1-2	TRBV12-3/TRBV12-4	CASSFRRGALGYGYTF
TRBJ1-1	TRBV6-6	CASSYHRQGGYTEAFF
TRBJ2-7	TRBV5-1	CASSLGRSGEQYF
TRBJ2-7	TRBV20-1	CSAKKQGAYEQYF
TRBJ1-2	TRBV11-2	CASSLGGGLIGYTF
TRBJ2-1	TRBV6-5	CASSYTGAGNEQFF
TRBJ1-1	TRBV29-1	CSVDRDLAFF
TRBJ2-7	TRBV5-1	CASSAGPDYEQYF
TRBJ2-1	TRBV29-1	CSVAGQNQFF
TRBJ2-2	TRBV6-5	CASSGYYTGELFF